The sample holds one count of the clone carrying this TCR beta chain. The data stem from a study of T cell changes during pregnancy in multiple sclerosis. Profiling relied on immunoSEQ multiplex PCR, and the TCRdb table lists in-frame clones only, not all of them. The sample carries around 80,000 clones, around 90% recorded once. This TCR came from a female donor with multiple sclerosis, enrolled in a pregnancy study. The sample in question was peripheral blood, obtained before pregnancy.

CDR3 protein: CASSYNRGGAYEQYF. In DNA, the CDR3 is TGTGCCAGCAGTTATAACAGGGGAGGTGCCTACGAGCAGTACTTC. V gene TRBV6-5 combines with J gene TRBJ2-7, with D possibly matching TRBD1 (7 bases). The germline CDR1 and CDR2 sequences are MNHEY and SVGAGI. This CDR3 spans 15 amino acids. The V and J ends lost 3 bases and 2 bases respectively, with 14 bases between them.